Shown below are 4 T cell receptor beta chains from a single sample sequenced in a study of cytomegalovirus exposure and HLA in healthy donors. With 60 Vbeta and 13 Jbeta primers, the PCR was carried out. The data were produced by immunoSEQ multiplex PCR, yet TCRdb's version contains in-frame clones alone and is incomplete. Among around 78,000 clones listed, over 60% were seen once. The sequencing input was PBMCs. The source is a woman aged 40 to 50 in good health and CMV-seropositive.

The chain joins TRBV6-5 to TRBJ1-1; no firm D call. CDR1 MNHEY and CDR2 SVGAGI come from the germline V gene. V shed 0 bases and J shed 5 bases, with 7 bases lying between them. This CDR3 has 13 amino acids. CDR3 in DNA: TGTGCCAGCAGTTACTCTGGAGGGACTGAAGCTTTCTTT. The encoded protein is CASSYSGGTEAFF.

This clone was detected only a few times. This chain joins TRBV2 and TRBJ2-2, with 7 bases aligning to TRBD1. The germline CDR1 and CDR2 sequences are SNHLY and FYNNEI. The CDR3 consists of 15 residues. V was pared by 6 bases and J by 0 bases, with 4 bases of the junction left unmatched. Here the CDR3 DNA reads TGTGCCAGCAGCGAGGGACAGACGAACACCGGGGAGCTGTTTTTT. As protein: CASSEGQTNTGELFF.

The chain joins TRBV5-1 to TRBJ1-2; D ambiguous. The CDR3 runs to 13 residues. Trimming shortened V by 4 bases and J by 6 bases, and 13 bases separated the two germline ends. Germline lookup yields CDR1 SGHRS and CDR2 YFSETQ. Written as DNA, the CDR3 is TGCGCCAGCAGCCGTTTTACTAGGGATGGCTACACCTTC. Amino acids: CASSRFTRDGYTF.

The rearrangement joins TRBV5-1 to TRBJ1-1, with D uncertain. The ends were cut back, 0 bases at V and 3 bases at J, with 12 bases in the middle. This CDR3 is built from 15 residues. CDR1 is SGHRS, CDR2 YFSETQ, per germline. CDR3: CASSLARGTYTEAFF. The CDR3 DNA sequence: TGCGCCAGCAGCTTGGCTCGGGGAACATACACTGAAGCTTTCTTT. Variable domain in full (rest from reference TRBV5-1 and TRBJ1-1): KAGVTQTPRYLIKTRGQQVTLSCSPISGHRSVSWYQQTPGQGLQFLFEYFSETQRNKGNFPGRFSGRQFSNSRSEMNVSTLELGDSALYLCASSLARGTYTEAFFGQGTRLTVV.